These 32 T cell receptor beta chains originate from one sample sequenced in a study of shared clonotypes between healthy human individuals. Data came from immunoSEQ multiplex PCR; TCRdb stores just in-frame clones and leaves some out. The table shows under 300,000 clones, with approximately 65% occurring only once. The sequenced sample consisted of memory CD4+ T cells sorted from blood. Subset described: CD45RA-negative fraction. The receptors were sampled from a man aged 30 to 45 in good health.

In DNA form, the CDR3 reads TGTGCCAGCAGCTTGGCGGGGGGCACCCTCAATGGCTACACCTTC. Its translation: CASSLAGGTLNGYTF. The chain carries TRBV5-4 and TRBJ1-2; a weak D match, TRBD1 (6 bases). Trimming took off 0 bases at V and 6 bases at J, with 15 bases between the two ends. The CDR3 contains 15 residues. Germline V gene data show CDR1 as SGHNT and CDR2 as YYREEE (reference sequence).

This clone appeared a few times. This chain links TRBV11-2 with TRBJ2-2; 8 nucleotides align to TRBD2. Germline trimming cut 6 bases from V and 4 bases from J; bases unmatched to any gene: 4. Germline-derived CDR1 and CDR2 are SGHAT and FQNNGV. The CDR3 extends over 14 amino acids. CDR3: CASRVAGPTGELFF. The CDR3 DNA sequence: TGTGCCAGCAGGGTAGCGGGGCCCACCGGGGAGCTGTTTTTT. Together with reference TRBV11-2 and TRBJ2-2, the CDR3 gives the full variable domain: EAGVAQSPRYKIIEKRQSVAFWCNPISGHATLYWYQQILGQGPKLLIQFQNNGVVDDSQLPKDRFSAERLKGVDSTLKIQPAKLEDSAVYLCASRVAGPTGELFFGEGSRLTVL.

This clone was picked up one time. This chain's CDR3 is CASSDRPGQPLNTEAFF. The CDR3 DNA reads as TGTGCCAGCAGCGACAGACCGGGACAGCCTCTGAACACTGAAGCTTTCTTT. The chain recombines TRBV5-5 with TRBJ1-1; 7 positions match TRBD1. Germline trimming cut 4 bases from V and 0 bases from J; bases unmatched to any gene: 12. The CDR3 spans 17 residues. The V gene's germline CDR1 is SGHKS and CDR2 YYEKEE (reference sequence).

CDR3 in amino acids: CASSRGAGLNEQFF. The CDR3 DNA is TGTGCCAGCAGCCGGGGGGCGGGTCTCAATGAGCAGTTCTTC. The chain uses TRBV7-9 and TRBJ2-1; D might be TRBD2 (7 bases). V lost 5 bases, J lost 6 bases, and 14 bases lay in between. The CDR3 has 14 residues. CDR1 is SEHNR, CDR2 FQNEAQ, per germline (reference sequence).

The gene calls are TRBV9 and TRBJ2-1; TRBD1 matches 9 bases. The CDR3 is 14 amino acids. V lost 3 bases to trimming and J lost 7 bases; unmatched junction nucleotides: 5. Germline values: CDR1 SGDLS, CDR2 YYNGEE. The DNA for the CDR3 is TGTGCCAGCAGCGCGTTGACAGGGGGTAATGAGCAGTTCTTC. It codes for CASSALTGGNEQFF.

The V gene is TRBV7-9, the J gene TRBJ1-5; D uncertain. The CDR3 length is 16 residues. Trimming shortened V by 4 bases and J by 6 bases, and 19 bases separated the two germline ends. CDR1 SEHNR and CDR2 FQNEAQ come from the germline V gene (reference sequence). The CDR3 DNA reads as TGTGCCAGCAGCTCTAGGACCTCGACGGGCGGTCAGCCCCAGCATTTT. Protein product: CASSSRTSTGGQPQHF.

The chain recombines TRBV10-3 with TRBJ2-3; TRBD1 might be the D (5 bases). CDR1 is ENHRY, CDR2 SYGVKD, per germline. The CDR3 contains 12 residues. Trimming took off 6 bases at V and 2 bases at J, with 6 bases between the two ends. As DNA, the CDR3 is TGTGCCATCAGGGACAACACAGATACGCAGTATTTT. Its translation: CAIRDNTDTQYF.

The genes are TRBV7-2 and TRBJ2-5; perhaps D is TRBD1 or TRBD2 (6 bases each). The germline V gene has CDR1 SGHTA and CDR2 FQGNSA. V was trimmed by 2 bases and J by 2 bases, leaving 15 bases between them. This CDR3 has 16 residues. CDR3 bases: TGTGCCAGCAGCTTAACGGGGGCGCGTACTCAAGAGACCCAGTACTTC. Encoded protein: CASSLTGARTQETQYF.

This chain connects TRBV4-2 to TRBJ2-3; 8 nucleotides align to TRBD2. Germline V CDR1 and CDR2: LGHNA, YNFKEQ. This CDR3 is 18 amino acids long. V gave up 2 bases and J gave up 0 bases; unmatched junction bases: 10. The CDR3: CASSQSPNGLASTDTQYF. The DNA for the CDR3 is TGTGCCAGCAGCCAAAGTCCGAACGGACTAGCAAGCACAGATACGCAGTATTTT.

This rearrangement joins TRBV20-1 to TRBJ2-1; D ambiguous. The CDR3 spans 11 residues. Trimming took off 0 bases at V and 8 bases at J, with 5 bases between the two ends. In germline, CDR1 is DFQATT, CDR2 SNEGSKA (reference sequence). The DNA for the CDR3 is TGCAGTGCTAGAGATCGCCATGAGCAGTTCTTC. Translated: CSARDRHEQFF.

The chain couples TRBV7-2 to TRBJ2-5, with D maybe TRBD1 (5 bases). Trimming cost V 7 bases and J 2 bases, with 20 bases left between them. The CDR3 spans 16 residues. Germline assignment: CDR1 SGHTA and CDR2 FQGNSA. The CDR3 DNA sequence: TGTGCCAGCACCCCAGGGCCAGGACGAGCTCAAGAGACCCAGTACTTC. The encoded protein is CASTPGPGRAQETQYF.

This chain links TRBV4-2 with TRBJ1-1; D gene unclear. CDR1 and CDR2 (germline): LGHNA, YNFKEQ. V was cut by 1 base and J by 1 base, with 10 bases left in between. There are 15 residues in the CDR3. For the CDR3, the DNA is TGTGCCAGCAGCCAAGTTATGGCGGGGAACACTGAAGCTTTCTTT. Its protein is CASSQVMAGNTEAFF.

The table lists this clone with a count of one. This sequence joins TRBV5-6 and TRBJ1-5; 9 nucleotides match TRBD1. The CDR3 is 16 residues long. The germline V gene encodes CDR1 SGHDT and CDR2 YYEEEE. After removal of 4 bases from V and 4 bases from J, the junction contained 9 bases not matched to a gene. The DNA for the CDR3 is TGTGCCAGCAGCGAACAGGGGGCGCTCATGAATCAGCCCCAGCATTTT. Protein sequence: CASSEQGALMNQPQHF.

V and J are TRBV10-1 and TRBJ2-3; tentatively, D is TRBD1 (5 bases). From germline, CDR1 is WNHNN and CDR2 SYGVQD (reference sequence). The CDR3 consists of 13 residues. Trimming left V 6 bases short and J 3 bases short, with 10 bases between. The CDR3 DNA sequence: TGCGCCAGCAGCTCGGCAGGGACAGATACGCAGTATTTT. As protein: CASSSAGTDTQYF.

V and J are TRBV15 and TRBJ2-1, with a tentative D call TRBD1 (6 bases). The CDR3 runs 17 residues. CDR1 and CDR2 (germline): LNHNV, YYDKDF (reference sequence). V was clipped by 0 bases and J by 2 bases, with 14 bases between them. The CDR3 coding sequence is TGTGCCACCAGCAGAGATAACGGCAGGGGCACCTACAATGAGCAGTTCTTC. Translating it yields CATSRDNGRGTYNEQFF.

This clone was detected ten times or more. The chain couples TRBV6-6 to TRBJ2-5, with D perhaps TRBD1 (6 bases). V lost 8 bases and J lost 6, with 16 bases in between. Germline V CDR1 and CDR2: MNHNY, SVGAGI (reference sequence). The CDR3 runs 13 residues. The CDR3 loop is CASQGGFQQTQYF. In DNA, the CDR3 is TGTGCCAGCCAAGGGGGTTTTCAGCAGACCCAGTACTTC.

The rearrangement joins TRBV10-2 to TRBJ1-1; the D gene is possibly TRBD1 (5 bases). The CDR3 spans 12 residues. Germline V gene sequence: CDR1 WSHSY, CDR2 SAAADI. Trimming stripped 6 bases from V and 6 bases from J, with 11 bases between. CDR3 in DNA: TGCGCCAGCAGCCAGGGTAAGGCTGAAGCTTTCTTT. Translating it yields CASSQGKAEAFF.

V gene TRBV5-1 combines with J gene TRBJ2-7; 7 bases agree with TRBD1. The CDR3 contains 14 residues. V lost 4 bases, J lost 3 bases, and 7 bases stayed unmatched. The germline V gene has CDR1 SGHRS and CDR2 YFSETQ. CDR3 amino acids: CASSRSAGGYEQYF. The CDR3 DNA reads TGCGCCAGCAGCCGATCGGCAGGGGGCTACGAGCAGTACTTC.

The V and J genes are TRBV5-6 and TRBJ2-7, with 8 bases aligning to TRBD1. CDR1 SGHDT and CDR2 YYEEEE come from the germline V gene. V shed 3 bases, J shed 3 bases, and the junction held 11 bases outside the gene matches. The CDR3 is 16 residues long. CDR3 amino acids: CASSSYRGTGYYEQYF. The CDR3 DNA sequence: TGTGCCAGCAGCTCATACAGGGGGACGGGCTACTACGAGCAGTACTTC. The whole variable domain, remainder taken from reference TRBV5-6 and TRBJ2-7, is DAGVTQSPTHLIKTRGQQVTLRCSPKSGHDTVSWYQQALGQGPQFIFQYYEEEERQRGNFPDRFSGHQFPNYSSELNVNALLLGDSALYLCASSSYRGTGYYEQYFGPGTRLTVT.

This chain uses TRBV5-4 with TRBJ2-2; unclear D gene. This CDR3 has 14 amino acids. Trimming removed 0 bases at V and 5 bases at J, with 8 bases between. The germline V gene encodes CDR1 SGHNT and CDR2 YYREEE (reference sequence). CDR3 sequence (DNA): TGTGCCAGCAGCTTGGAATCGGCGACCGGGGAGCTGTTTTTT. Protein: CASSLESATGELFF.

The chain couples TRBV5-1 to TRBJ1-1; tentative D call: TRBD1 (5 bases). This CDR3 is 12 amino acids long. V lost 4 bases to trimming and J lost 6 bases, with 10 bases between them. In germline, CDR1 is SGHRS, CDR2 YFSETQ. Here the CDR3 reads CASSPTGPEAFF. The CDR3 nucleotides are TGCGCCAGCAGCCCAACAGGTCCTGAAGCTTTCTTT.

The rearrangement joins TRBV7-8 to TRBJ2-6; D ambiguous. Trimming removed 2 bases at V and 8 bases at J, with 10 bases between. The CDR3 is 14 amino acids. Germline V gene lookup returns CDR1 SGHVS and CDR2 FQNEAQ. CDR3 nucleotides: TGTGCCAGCAGCTTACGACCTCGGACCAACGTCCTGACTTTC. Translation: CASSLRPRTNVLTF. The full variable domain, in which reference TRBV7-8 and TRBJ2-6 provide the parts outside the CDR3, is GAGVSQSPRYKVAKRGQDVALRCDPISGHVSLFWYQQALGQGPEFLTYFQNEAQLDKSGLPSDRFFAERPEGSVSTLKIQRTQQEDSAVYLCASSLRPRTNVLTFGAGSRLTVL.

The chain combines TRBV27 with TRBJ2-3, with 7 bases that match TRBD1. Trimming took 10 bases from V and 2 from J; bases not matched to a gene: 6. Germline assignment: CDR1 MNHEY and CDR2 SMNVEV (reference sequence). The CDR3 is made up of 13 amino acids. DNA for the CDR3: TGTGCCATTCGGGACAGAAACACAGATACGCAGTATTTT. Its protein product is CAIRDRNTDTQYF.

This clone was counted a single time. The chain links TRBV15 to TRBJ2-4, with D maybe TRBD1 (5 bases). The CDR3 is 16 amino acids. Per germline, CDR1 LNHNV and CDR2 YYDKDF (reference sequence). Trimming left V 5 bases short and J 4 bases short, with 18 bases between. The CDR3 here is CATSPGRSQTKNIQYF. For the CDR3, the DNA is TGTGCCACCAGCCCAGGGCGGAGCCAAACTAAAAACATTCAGTACTTC.

CDR3 bases: TGTGCCAGCAGCTTGACAGGAACCAGAAACACCATATATTTT. It is translated as CASSLTGTRNTIYF. V is TRBV5-4 and J is TRBJ1-3; TRBD1 might be the D (5 bases). CDR1 SGHNT and CDR2 YYREEE come from the germline V gene (reference sequence). V lost 1 base, J lost 5 bases, and 10 bases lay in between. The CDR3 extends over 14 amino acids. The full variable domain, rest sourced from reference TRBV5-4 and TRBJ1-3, is ETGVTQSPTHLIKTRGQQVTLRCSSQSGHNTVSWYQQALGQGPQFIFQYYREEENGRGNFPPRFSGLQFPNYSSELNVNALELDDSALYLCASSLTGTRNTIYFGEGSWLTVV.

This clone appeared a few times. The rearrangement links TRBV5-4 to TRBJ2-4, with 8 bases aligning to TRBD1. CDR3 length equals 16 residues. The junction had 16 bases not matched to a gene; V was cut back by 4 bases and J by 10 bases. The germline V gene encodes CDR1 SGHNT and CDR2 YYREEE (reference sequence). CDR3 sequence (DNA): TGTGCCAGCAGCATTGCCGGGACAGGACCTTCCTCTATTCAGTACTTC. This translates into CASSIAGTGPSSIQYF. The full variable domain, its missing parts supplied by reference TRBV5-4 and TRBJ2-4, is ETGVTQSPTHLIKTRGQQVTLRCSSQSGHNTVSWYQQALGQGPQFIFQYYREEENGRGNFPPRFSGLQFPNYSSELNVNALELDDSALYLCASSIAGTGPSSIQYFGAGTRLSVL.

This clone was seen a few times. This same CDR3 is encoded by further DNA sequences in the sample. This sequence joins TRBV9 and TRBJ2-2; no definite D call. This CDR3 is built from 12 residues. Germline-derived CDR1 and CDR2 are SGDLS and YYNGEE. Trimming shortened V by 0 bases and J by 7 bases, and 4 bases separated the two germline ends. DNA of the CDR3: TGTGCCAGCAGCGTAGGGGTCGGGGAGCTGTTTTTT. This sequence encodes CASSVGVGELFF.

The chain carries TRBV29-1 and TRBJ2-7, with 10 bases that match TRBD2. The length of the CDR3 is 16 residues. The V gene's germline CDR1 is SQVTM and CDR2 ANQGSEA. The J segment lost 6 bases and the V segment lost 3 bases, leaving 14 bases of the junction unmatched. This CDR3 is CSVDSGAGGPRSEQYF. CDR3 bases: TGCAGCGTTGACTCGGGAGCGGGAGGGCCTCGGTCCGAGCAGTACTTC.

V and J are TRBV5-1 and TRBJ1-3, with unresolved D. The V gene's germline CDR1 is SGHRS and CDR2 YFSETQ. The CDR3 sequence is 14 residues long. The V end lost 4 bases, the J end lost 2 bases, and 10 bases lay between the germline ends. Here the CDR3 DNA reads TGCGCCAGCAGCGAAACTCTGACTGGAAACACCATATATTTT. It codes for CASSETLTGNTIYF.

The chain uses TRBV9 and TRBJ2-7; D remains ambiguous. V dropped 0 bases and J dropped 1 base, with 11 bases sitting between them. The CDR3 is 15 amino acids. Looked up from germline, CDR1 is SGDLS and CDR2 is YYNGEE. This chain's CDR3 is CASSVGPDASYEQYF. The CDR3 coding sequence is TGTGCCAGCAGCGTAGGGCCGGATGCATCCTACGAGCAGTACTTC. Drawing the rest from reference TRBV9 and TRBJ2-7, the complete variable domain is DSGVTQTPKHLITATGQRVTLRCSPRSGDLSVYWYQQSLDQGLQFLIQYYNGEERAKGNILERFSAQQFPDLHSELNLSSLELGDSALYFCASSVGPDASYEQYFGPGTRLTVT.

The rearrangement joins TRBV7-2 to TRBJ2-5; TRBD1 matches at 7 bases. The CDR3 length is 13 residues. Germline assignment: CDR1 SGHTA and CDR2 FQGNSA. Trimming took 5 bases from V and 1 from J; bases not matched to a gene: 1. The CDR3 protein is CASSRDSQETQYF. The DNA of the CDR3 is TGTGCCAGCAGCCGGGACAGCCAAGAGACCCAGTACTTC.

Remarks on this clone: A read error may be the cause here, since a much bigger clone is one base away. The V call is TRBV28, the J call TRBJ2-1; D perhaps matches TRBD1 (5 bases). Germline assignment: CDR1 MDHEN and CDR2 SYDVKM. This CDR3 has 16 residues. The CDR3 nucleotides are TGTGCCAACAGTCCACCCCGGTACAGGACCTACAATGAGCAGTTCTTC. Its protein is CANSPPRYRTYNEQFF.